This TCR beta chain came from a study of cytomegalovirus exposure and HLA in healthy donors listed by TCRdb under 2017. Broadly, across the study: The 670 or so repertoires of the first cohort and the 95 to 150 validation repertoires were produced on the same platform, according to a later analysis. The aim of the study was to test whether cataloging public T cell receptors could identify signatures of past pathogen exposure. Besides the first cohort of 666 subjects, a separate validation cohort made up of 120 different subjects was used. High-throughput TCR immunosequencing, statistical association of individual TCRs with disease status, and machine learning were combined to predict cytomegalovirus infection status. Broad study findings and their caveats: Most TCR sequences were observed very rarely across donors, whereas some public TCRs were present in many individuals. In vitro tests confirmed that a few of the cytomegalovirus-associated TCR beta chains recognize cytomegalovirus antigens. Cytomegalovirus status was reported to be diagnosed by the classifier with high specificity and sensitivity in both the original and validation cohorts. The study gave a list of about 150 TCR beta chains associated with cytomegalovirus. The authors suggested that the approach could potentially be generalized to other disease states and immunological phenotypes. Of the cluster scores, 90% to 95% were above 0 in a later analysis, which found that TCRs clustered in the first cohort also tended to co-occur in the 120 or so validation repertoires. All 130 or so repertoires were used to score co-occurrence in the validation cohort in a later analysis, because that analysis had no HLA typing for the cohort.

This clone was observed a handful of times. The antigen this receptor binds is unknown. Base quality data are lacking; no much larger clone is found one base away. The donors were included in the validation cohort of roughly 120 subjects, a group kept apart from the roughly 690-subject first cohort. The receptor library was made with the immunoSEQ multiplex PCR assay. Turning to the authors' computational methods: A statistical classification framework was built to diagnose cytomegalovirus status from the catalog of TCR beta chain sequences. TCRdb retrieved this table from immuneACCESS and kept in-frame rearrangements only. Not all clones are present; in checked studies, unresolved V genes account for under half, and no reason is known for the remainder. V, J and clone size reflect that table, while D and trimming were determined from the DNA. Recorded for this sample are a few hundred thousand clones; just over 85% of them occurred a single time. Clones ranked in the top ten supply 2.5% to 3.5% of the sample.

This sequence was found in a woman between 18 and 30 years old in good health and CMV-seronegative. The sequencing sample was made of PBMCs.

The DNA sequence is as follows: TGTGCCAGCAGTTTAAAAGCGCCGGGGAAAAACTACGAGCAGTACTTC. It encodes CASSLKAPGKNYEQYF. This receptor chain uses TRBV27 and TRBJ2-7; TRBD2 is a possible D gene, resting on 5 matching bases. Based on the germline V gene (reference sequence), the CDR1 and CDR2 sequences are MNHEY and SMNVEV. Its CDR3 holds 16 amino acids, cysteine through phenylalanine. The sequence is cut down to CDR3 DNA, 48 bases in frame from base 1. The junction shows trimming of 2 bases on V and 3 bases on J, plus 17 bases between the germline ends.